A single sample gave rise to the 6 T cell receptor beta chains below, sequenced in a study of blood T cell repertoires in COVID-19. TCRdb's copy holds only in-frame clones and misses some; the assay was immunoSEQ multiplex PCR. This table has more than 450,000 clones, around 87% appearing once. The sequenced sample consisted of PBMCs or T cells enriched from blood (not recorded which). Receptor source: a woman younger than 35 who had recovered from COVID-19.

The gene calls are TRBV7-9 and TRBJ1-1, with 9 bases identical to TRBD1. Germline V gene data show CDR1 as SEHNR and CDR2 as FQNEAQ (reference sequence). This CDR3 spans 15 amino acids. V lost 4 bases and J lost 8; bases outside the gene matches: 11. The CDR3 sequence: CASSSGQGLISEAFF. DNA for the CDR3: TGTGCCAGCAGCTCAGGACAGGGGTTAATCTCGGAAGCTTTCTTT.

The chain combines TRBV4-1 with TRBJ1-2; maybe TRBD1 (5 bases). This CDR3 is built from 15 residues. The V gene lost 2 bases and the J gene lost 2 bases, with 12 bases spanning the gap. Looked up from germline, CDR1 is MGHRA and CDR2 is YSYEKL. CDR3 in DNA: TGCGCCAGCAGCCAAAGTTTGACAGAGAACTATGGCTACACCTTC. It encodes CASSQSLTENYGYTF.

CDR3 nucleotides: TGTGCCAGCAGCTCGCCCGGACAGATTATCTACGAGCAGTACTTC. Translating gives CASSSPGQIIYEQYF. The chain links TRBV7-6 to TRBJ2-7; perhaps TRBD1 as D (6 bases). Germline values: CDR1 SGHVS, CDR2 FNYEAQ. V lost 4 bases and J 3 bases, leaving 16 bases between the germline ends. This CDR3 contains 15 residues. Full variable domain (missing parts from reference TRBV7-6 and TRBJ2-7): GAGVSQSPRYKVTKRGQDVALRCDPISGHVSLYWYRQALGQGPEFLTYFNYEAQQDKSGLPNDRFSAERPEGSISTLTIQRTEQRDSAMYRCASSSPGQIIYEQYFGPGTRLTVT.

The CDR3 here is CASASWGQGLDGYTF. The DNA for the CDR3 is TGTGCCAGTGCCAGCTGGGGACAGGGGCTCGATGGCTACACCTTC. V gene TRBV19 combines with J gene TRBJ1-2; 10 nucleotides agree with TRBD1. V lost 8 bases and J lost 6; bases outside the gene matches: 12. The CDR3 contains 15 residues. Germline V gene sequence: CDR1 LNHDA, CDR2 SQIVND (reference sequence).

The chain links TRBV4-1 to TRBJ1-6, with D possibly TRBD1 on 6 matching bases. The germline CDR1 and CDR2 sequences are MGHRA and YSYEKL. The CDR3 totals 16 residues. Trimming took off 3 bases at V and 0 bases at J, with 9 bases between the two ends. The DNA of the CDR3 is TGCGCCAGCAGCCAGTTGACAGGCTCCTATAATTCACCCCTCCACTTT. This gives the protein CASSQLTGSYNSPLHF.

The chain recombines TRBV19 with TRBJ1-1; perhaps TRBD1 as D (5 bases). The germline gives CDR1 LNHDA, CDR2 SQIVND (reference sequence). The V and J ends lost 3 bases and 6 bases respectively, with 14 bases between them. The CDR3 totals 14 residues. CDR3 nucleotide sequence: TGTGCCAGTAGTATGGACACCACGAGGCCTGAAGCTTTCTTT. It encodes CASSMDTTRPEAFF. Together with reference TRBV19 and TRBJ1-1, the CDR3 gives the full variable domain: DGGITQSPKYLFRKEGQNVTLSCEQNLNHDAMYWYRQDPGQGLRLIYYSQIVNDFQKGDIAEGYSVSREKKESFPLTVTSAQKNPTAFYLCASSMDTTRPEAFFGQGTRLTVV.